The T cell receptor beta chain under discussion was sequenced for a study of blood T cell repertoires in COVID-19. In its sample, this clone was seen once. V gave up 6 bases and J gave up 0 bases, with 21 bases separating them. Per the germline V gene, CDR1 is MDHEN and CDR2 is SYDVKM. CDR3 size: 19 residues. Original data processing: Reference gene primers were amplified, and this amplification served to estimate nucleated cell counts. Here immunoSEQ multiplex PCR was the method, and the copy in TCRdb shows in-frame clones only, minus some. V and J calls and clone size are those listed in that table; D and trimming were worked out from the DNA. The sample contains approximately 300,000 clones, about nine tenths of which appear only once.

Material: peripheral blood. The J gene is TRBJ1-6, the V gene TRBV28; D possibly corresponds to TRBD1 (6 bases). This sequence originates from a woman aged 25 to 39 with COVID-19, enrolled during active disease. The CDR3 protein is CASSRLSPRGSSYNSPLHF. Written as DNA, the CDR3 is TGTGCCAGCAGCAGACTCTCACCCAGGGGAAGCTCCTATAATTCACCCCTCCACTTT.